Below, 28 T cell receptor beta chains from the same sample are listed, as sequenced in a study of cytotoxic CD8 clonotypes in ibrutinib-treated CLL. Profiling relied on immunoSEQ multiplex PCR, and the TCRdb table lists in-frame clones only, not all of them. Of 250,000 to 350,000 clones in the sample, 70% to 80% were seen once. The specimen comprised PBMCs, sampled at disease progression, from a patient treated with ibrutinib. The receptors were sampled from a human donor with chronic lymphocytic leukemia.

This clone appeared once. The rearrangement joins TRBV11-3 to TRBJ2-4, with D maybe TRBD1 (6 bases). Trimming removed 5 bases at V and 10 bases at J, with 21 bases between. The CDR3 length is 15 residues. CDR1 is SGHNT, CDR2 YENEEA, per germline. The CDR3 nucleotides read TGTGCCAGCAGCCCCGGCAGGGGACGGGCCCCTATTCAGTACTTC. This codes for CASSPGRGRAPIQYF.

The genes are TRBV7-9 and TRBJ1-5, with D possibly TRBD1 on 5 matching bases. Trimming stripped 1 base from V and 4 bases from J, with 11 bases between. The CDR3 consists of 15 residues. Per germline, CDR1 SEHNR and CDR2 FQNEAQ (reference sequence). This chain's CDR3 is CASSLDGTVNQPQHF. DNA of the CDR3: TGTGCCAGCAGCTTAGATGGGACTGTTAATCAGCCCCAGCATTTT.

This clone occurred many times. The chain recombines TRBV6-4 with TRBJ2-2; D is ambiguous. The CDR3 contains 14 residues. CDR1 and CDR2 from the germline V gene are MRHNA and SNTAGT. Trimming took off 0 bases at V and 6 bases at J, with 8 bases between the two ends. The CDR3 loop reads CASSDSWVSGELFF. The CDR3 DNA is TGTGCCAGCAGTGACTCCTGGGTATCCGGGGAGCTGTTTTTT.

The chain combines TRBV9 with TRBJ1-2, with TRBD1 identical over 8 bases. Trimming took 0 bases from V and 7 from J; bases not matched to a gene: 14. Looked up from germline, CDR1 is SGDLS and CDR2 is YYNGEE. CDR3 length: 17 amino acids. CDR3 bases: TGTGCCAGCAGCGTAGTGGGGGGATTGACAGGGGCAAGTGGCTACACCTTC. It translates to CASSVVGGLTGASGYTF.

The chain carries TRBV14 and TRBJ2-3; no firm D call. V lost 4 bases and J lost 4, with 12 bases in between. This CDR3 is 14 amino acids long. Germline V CDR1 and CDR2: SGHDN, FVKESK. The CDR3 DNA reads as TGTGCCAGCAGCCCACGATCGAAGGCAGATACGCAGTATTTT. Its protein is CASSPRSKADTQYF.

This chain uses TRBV7-2 with TRBJ2-3; unclear D gene. With 2 bases removed from V and 0 bases from J, the gap between germline ends came to 12 bases. Per germline, CDR1 SGHTA and CDR2 FQGNSA. The CDR3 spans 16 residues. For the CDR3, the DNA is TGTGCCAGCAGCTTACGTTTCGGAGCTAGCACAGATACGCAGTATTTT. Residues: CASSLRFGASTDTQYF.

V is TRBV27 and J is TRBJ2-7; 7 bases match TRBD1. This CDR3 spans 18 amino acids. CDR1 is MNHEY and CDR2 is SMNVEV in the germline V gene (reference sequence). Unmatched junction bases numbered 20, after V lost 4 bases and J lost 5 bases. CDR3 bases: TGTGCCAGCAGTTCGCGTGGGATTGGGACAGCCTTATCGGACGAGCAGTACTTC. As protein: CASSSRGIGTALSDEQYF.

CDR3 in DNA: TGTGCCAGCAGCCCATGGACTAGCGGGAGGAGGACAGATACGCAGTATTTT. Encoded protein: CASSPWTSGRRTDTQYF. The chain is built from TRBV14 and TRBJ2-3, with TRBD2 identical over 14 bases. Losses at the gene ends were 4 bases for V and 3 bases for J; bases not matched to a gene: 6. Germline V gene data show CDR1 as SGHDN and CDR2 as FVKESK. CDR3 length equals 17 residues.

This clone turned up a few times. The rearrangement joins TRBV7-6 to TRBJ2-7, with 11 bases identical to TRBD1. CDR1 SGHVS and CDR2 FNYEAQ come from the germline V gene. The V and J ends lost 1 base and 6 bases, in that order; junction bases with no gene match: 2. The CDR3 totals 14 residues. The chain's CDR3 is CASSLEDRGLEQYF. CDR3 coding DNA: TGTGCCAGCAGCTTAGAGGACAGGGGGCTCGAGCAGTACTTC.

V usage is TRBV21-1 and J usage is TRBJ2-5; the table assigns TRBD2, which was not confirmed against the DNA. TRBV21-1 is reported as a pseudogene. The length of the CDR3 is 15 residues. CDR3 protein: CASSKVSCRQETQYF. CDR3 in DNA: TGTGCCAGCAGCAAAGTGAGCTGTCGACAAGAGACCCAGTACTTC.

The J gene is TRBJ1-2, the V gene TRBV11-2; a possible D gene is TRBD1 (5 bases). The CDR3 totals 13 residues. CDR1 is SGHAT, CDR2 FQNNGV, per germline. The V gene lost 6 bases and the J gene lost 4 bases, with 12 bases spanning the gap. The CDR3 nucleotides read TGTGCCAGCAGGCGGGACGGCAGCTATGGCTACACCTTC. Translation: CASRRDGSYGYTF.

The chain uses TRBV9 and TRBJ1-3, with D hard to call. The CDR3 is 14 amino acids. Germline V gene sequence: CDR1 SGDLS, CDR2 YYNGEE. Trimming shortened V by 0 bases and J by 0 bases, and 4 bases separated the two germline ends. CDR3 DNA sequence: TGTGCCAGCAGCGTAGGTTTCTCTGGAAACACCATATATTTT. This gives the protein CASSVGFSGNTIYF.

The rearrangement uses TRBV6-5 and TRBJ2-4; 7 bases are shared with TRBD2. Losses at the gene ends were 3 bases for V and 9 bases for J; bases not matched to a gene: 14. Germline V gene data show CDR1 as MNHEY and CDR2 as SVGAGI. This CDR3 spans 16 amino acids. The CDR3 protein is CASSYDRDRGRGIQYF. CDR3 nucleotide sequence: TGTGCCAGCAGTTATGACCGGGATCGGGGGAGGGGCATTCAGTACTTC.

The chain carries TRBV10-3 and TRBJ2-3, with 7 positions matching TRBD2. Trimming cost V 11 bases and J 3 bases; bases outside gene matches: 8. Germline CDR1 is ENHRY and CDR2 is SYGVKD. The CDR3 extends over 13 amino acids. The CDR3 spells CASRRELTDTQYF. Written as DNA, the CDR3 is TGTGCCTCCAGGCGGGAGTTGACAGATACGCAGTATTTT.

This clone was seen a few times. The chain uses TRBV27 and TRBJ2-6; D tentatively reads TRBD1 or TRBD2 (5 bases each). Per the germline V gene, CDR1 is MNHEY and CDR2 is SMNVEV (reference sequence). The CDR3 has 16 amino acids. Deletions cut 5 bases from V and 4 bases from J, with 15 bases between. For the CDR3, the DNA is TGTGCCAGCAGTCCCCGAGGGGTACTGGGGGCCAACGTCCTGACTTTC. Its protein is CASSPRGVLGANVLTF.

The chain has TRBV27 and TRBJ2-1; maybe TRBD1 (6 bases). V lost 3 bases and J lost 8, with 11 bases in between. This CDR3 is 13 amino acids long. CDR1 and CDR2 (germline): MNHEY, SMNVEV (reference sequence). CDR3 sequence (DNA): TGTGCCAGCAGTTTGCAGGGGCTCGATGAGCAGTTCTTC. Translation gives CASSLQGLDEQFF.

This clone was detected once. The chain links TRBV13 to TRBJ2-7, with D hard to call. This CDR3 comprises 11 residues. CDR1 is PRHDT, CDR2 FYEKMQ, per germline (reference sequence). The V and J ends lost 2 bases and 8 bases respectively, with 7 bases between them. CDR3 in amino acids: CASSLIGQQYF. The CDR3 DNA is TGTGCCAGCAGCTTAATAGGACAGCAGTACTTC.

This clone was seen more than once but under ten times. The chain links TRBV15 to TRBJ1-6; TRBD1 matches 7 bases. The CDR3 is 14 residues long. V lost 4 bases, J lost 4 bases, and 1 base stayed unmatched. Germline lookup yields CDR1 LNHNV and CDR2 YYDKDF (reference sequence). CDR3 sequence reads: CATSNRGYNSPLHF. The CDR3 DNA reads as TGTGCCACCAGCAACAGGGGATATAATTCACCCCTCCACTTT.

The chain recombines TRBV28 with TRBJ2-5; D is uncertain. The CDR3 covers 14 residues. From germline, CDR1 is MDHEN and CDR2 SYDVKM. V was trimmed by 2 bases and J by 0 bases, leaving 7 bases between them. Written as DNA, the CDR3 is TGTGCCAGCAGTTTAATGGGGTACCAAGAGACCCAGTACTTC. It translates to CASSLMGYQETQYF.

The gene calls are TRBV30 and TRBJ1-3; D gene unclear. The CDR3 is 15 residues long. Trimming cost V 3 bases and J 0 bases, with 12 bases left between them. The germline V gene encodes CDR1 GTSNPN and CDR2 SVGIG (reference sequence). The CDR3 spells CAWRSDSDSGNTIYF. The CDR3 DNA reads as TGTGCCTGGAGGAGTGACTCCGACTCTGGAAACACCATATATTTT.

This clone was seen once. The chain links TRBV7-6 to TRBJ2-3; 9 bases match TRBD2. The germline gives CDR1 SGHVS, CDR2 FNYEAQ. The CDR3 totals 15 residues. The ends lost 5 bases at V and 0 bases at J; junction bases unmatched: 3. CDR3 nucleotides: TGTGCCAGCAGCGCTAGCGGGGCTAGCACAGATACGCAGTATTTT. Translated, it gives CASSASGASTDTQYF.

The sample holds a few counts of this clone. The rearrangement links TRBV5-5 to TRBJ1-3; D remains unclear. Germline-derived CDR1 and CDR2 are SGHKS and YYEKEE (reference sequence). V was clipped by 2 bases and J by 2 bases, with 5 bases between them. CDR3 size: 13 residues. DNA for the CDR3: TGTGCCAGCAGCTTTAGAACTGGAAACACCATATATTTT. It encodes CASSFRTGNTIYF. Supplemented by reference TRBV5-5 and TRBJ1-3, the full variable domain reads DAGVTQSPTHLIKTRGQQVTLRCSPISGHKSVSWYQQVLGQGPQFIFQYYEKEERGRGNFPDRFSARQFPNYSSELNVNALLLGDSALYLCASSFRTGNTIYFGEGSWLTVV.

The chain carries TRBV4-1 and TRBJ2-7; 9 nucleotides match TRBD1. The CDR3 covers 15 residues. Germline CDR1 reads MGHRA; CDR2 reads YSYEKL. The V gene end was trimmed by 4 bases and the J gene end by 5 bases; junction bases not matched to a gene: 9. The CDR3, as DNA: TGCGCCAGCAGCCTTCGGGACAGGGCGGCGGACGAGCAGTACTTC. This encodes CASSLRDRAADEQYF.

As to this clone: Other DNA sequences in the sample encode the same CDR3. CDR3 in amino acids: CASSWGGTDTQYF. CDR3 DNA sequence: TGTGCCAGCAGCTGGGGGGGTACAGATACGCAGTATTTT. This rearrangement joins TRBV9 to TRBJ2-3, with 7 bases that match TRBD2. V lost 4 bases to trimming and J lost 3 bases; unmatched junction nucleotides: 2. CDR1 and CDR2 from the germline V gene are SGDLS and YYNGEE. The CDR3 spans 13 residues.

The J gene is TRBJ2-2, the V gene TRBV11-2; tentatively, D is TRBD2 (5 bases). Trimming removed 2 bases at V and 4 bases at J, with 11 bases between. In germline, CDR1 is SGHAT, CDR2 FQNNGV. The CDR3 totals 15 residues. The CDR3 loop is CASSLRTGFTGELFF. In DNA form, the CDR3 reads TGTGCCAGCAGCTTAAGGACTGGTTTCACCGGGGAGCTGTTTTTT.

The table lists this clone with a few counts. The rearrangement uses TRBV6-5 and TRBJ1-6, with 7 bases that match TRBD1. Germline CDR1 reads MNHEY; CDR2 reads SVGAGI. V shed 5 bases, J shed 6 bases, and the junction held 4 bases outside the gene matches. This CDR3 region has 14 residues. The CDR3 sequence: CASSIQGINSPLHF. DNA of the CDR3: TGTGCCAGCAGTATACAGGGGATTAATTCACCCCTCCACTTT.

This clone is a singleton in its sample. The CDR3 loop is CASSLLTVAVSEKLFF. The CDR3 coding sequence is TGTGCCAGCAGTTTATTAACGGTGGCAGTCAGTGAAAAACTGTTTTTT. V is TRBV28 and J is TRBJ1-4; D not resolved. V was shortened by 1 base and J by 7 bases, with 16 bases between the two germline ends. The CDR3 extends over 16 amino acids. Germline CDR1 is MDHEN and CDR2 is SYDVKM. The whole variable domain, remainder taken from reference TRBV28 and TRBJ1-4, is DVKVTQSSRYLVKRTGEKVFLECVQDMDHENMFWYRQDPGLGLRLIYFSYDVKMKEKGDIPEGYSVSREKKERFSLILESASTNQTSMYLCASSLLTVAVSEKLFFGSGTQLSVL.

This clone came up once. The V gene is TRBV15, the J gene TRBJ2-3, with 10 bases identical to TRBD2. Looked up from germline, CDR1 is LNHNV and CDR2 is YYDKDF (reference sequence). After removal of 2 bases from V and 0 bases from J, the junction contained 2 bases not matched to a gene. The CDR3 spans 16 residues. CDR3 DNA: TGTGCCACCAGCAGATTACTAGCGGGGAGCACAGATACGCAGTATTTT. It codes for CATSRLLAGSTDTQYF.